The 4 T cell receptor beta chains listed next were all sequenced from one sample in a study of metastatic and nonmetastatic thyroid tumors. Each patient went into thyroid surgery without having received any treatment. TCRdb called clones again from the PCR reads with MiXCR. In the table there are 30,000 to 45,000 clones, 15% to 20% of which are singletons. Sequencing input: blood. Receptors were obtained from a female donor with papillary thyroid cancer or a benign thyroid nodule (not recorded which). Some clones in this sample may be carry-over from other donors' samples.

This clone has a count of ten or more. The rearrangement joins TRBV5-1 to TRBJ2-3; tentative D call: TRBD1 (5 bases). There are 14 residues in the CDR3. Germline-derived CDR1 and CDR2 are SGHRS and YFSETQ. The V end was cut by 4 bases, the J end by 1 base, with 10 bases between. CDR3: CASSLQGGTDTQYF. CDR3 nucleotides: TGCGCCAGCAGCCTCCAAGGGGGCACAGATACGCAGTATTTT.

The chain links TRBV20-1 to TRBJ2-7; TRBD2 matches at 7 bases. V gave up 0 bases and J gave up 7 bases; unmatched junction bases: 9. The germline gives CDR1 DFQATT, CDR2 SNEGSKA (reference sequence). The CDR3 is 14 amino acids. CDR3 protein: CSARDWDGRREQYF. The CDR3 DNA sequence: TGCAGTGCTAGAGATTGGGACGGGAGGCGGGAGCAGTACTTC.

In this sample, this clone is medium-sized (0.01 to 0.1%). V usage is TRBV6-4 and J usage is TRBJ2-1, with 10 bases identical to TRBD2. This CDR3 spans 14 amino acids. With 7 bases clipped from V and 10 bases from J, the junction kept 10 bases outside the gene matches. In germline, CDR1 is MRHNA, CDR2 SNTAGT. The CDR3 sequence: CASKLTSGTYEQFF. The CDR3 DNA follows: TGTGCCAGCAAGTTAACTAGCGGGACATACGAGCAGTTCTTC.

This clone came up many times. CDR3 DNA sequence: TGTGCCAGCACCAACGCGGGGACCCCAGAGACCCAGTACTTC. Its translation is CASTNAGTPETQYF. The V call is TRBV7-8, the J call TRBJ2-5; D is possibly TRBD2 (6 bases). The V gene's germline CDR1 is SGHVS and CDR2 FQNEAQ. V lost 7 bases to trimming and J lost 4 bases, with 16 bases between them. This CDR3 is built from 14 residues.